This is a list of T cell receptor beta chains from one sample in a study of blood T cell repertoires in COVID-19. TCRdb's copy holds only in-frame clones and misses some; the assay was immunoSEQ multiplex PCR. The data contain more than 100,000 clones, approximately 90% of them singletons. The sample comprised peripheral blood. Receptors originate from a man in his forties or fifties with active or convalescent COVID-19. CDR3s include the opening cysteine and the closing phenylalanine or tryptophan. Each record gives: clone size, D gene, CDR3 length, J gene, V gene, CDR3 protein, CDR3 DNA. The D gene is left open where the match is weak. Expanded clones are given a class, and other clones once, few, many or no size at all.

abundance: NA; d_gene: TRBD1; len: 14; j_gene: TRBJ2-2; v_gene: TRBV11-3; CDR3aa: CASSLMTGAGELFF; CDR3nt: TGTGCCAGCAGCTTAATGACAGGGGCCGGGGAGCTGTTTTTT
abundance: NA; d_gene: TRBD2; len: 20; j_gene: TRBJ2-1; v_gene: TRBV27; CDR3aa: CASSPYPARTSGRPYNEQFF; CDR3nt: TGTGCCAGCAGTCCCTACCCCGCCAGAACTAGCGGGAGGCCCTACAATGAGCAGTTCTTC
abundance: NA; d_gene: NA; len: 15; j_gene: TRBJ1-3; v_gene: TRBV12-5; CDR3aa: CASGSHSPSGNTIYF; CDR3nt: TGTGCTAGTGGTTCCCACAGCCCCTCTGGAAACACCATATATTTT
abundance: NA; d_gene: TRBD1; len: 15; j_gene: TRBJ2-1; v_gene: TRBV4-1; CDR3aa: CASSQAGGSSNEQFF; CDR3nt: TGCGCCAGCAGCCAAGCAGGGGGCTCATCAAATGAGCAGTTCTTC
abundance: few; d_gene: NA; len: 12; j_gene: TRBJ2-7; v_gene: TRBV21-1; CDR3aa: CASTRDFSEQYF; CDR3nt: TGTGCCAGCACCCGAGACTTCTCCGAGCAGTACTTC
abundance: NA; d_gene: NA; len: 13; j_gene: TRBJ2-7; v_gene: TRBV5-1; CDR3aa: CASSLVGRPEQYF; CDR3nt: TGCGCCAGCAGCTTGGTCGGCAGGCCCGAGCAGTACTTC
abundance: NA; d_gene: TRBD2; len: 17; j_gene: TRBJ2-1; v_gene: TRBV13; CDR3aa: CASSSITSAGLNNEQFF; CDR3nt: TGTGCCAGCAGCTCCATAACCTCAGCGGGGCTTAACAATGAGCAGTTCTTC
abundance: NA; d_gene: NA; len: 15; j_gene: TRBJ1-5; v_gene: TRBV28; CDR3aa: CASRSGTTSVQPQHF; CDR3nt: TGTGCCAGCAGATCCGGGACTACAAGTGTACAGCCCCAGCATTTT
abundance: NA; d_gene: TRBD2; len: 17; j_gene: TRBJ2-1; v_gene: TRBV4-3; CDR3aa: CASSQDLPSGGMNEQFF; CDR3nt: TGCGCCAGCAGCCAAGATCTTCCTAGCGGGGGAATGAATGAGCAGTTCTTC
abundance: few; d_gene: TRBD2; len: 14; j_gene: TRBJ2-1; v_gene: TRBV28; CDR3aa: CASSLRLAVNEQFF; CDR3nt: TGTGCCAGCAGTTTACGGCTAGCGGTCAATGAGCAGTTCTTC
abundance: once; d_gene: NA; len: 12; j_gene: TRBJ1-1; v_gene: TRBV12-3/TRBV12-4; CDR3aa: CARKGISTEAFF; CDR3nt: TGTGCCAGGAAGGGGATCTCCACTGAAGCTTTCTTT
abundance: NA; d_gene: TRBD1; len: 14; j_gene: TRBJ1-1; v_gene: TRBV2; CDR3aa: CASRGQGPNTEAFF; CDR3nt: TGTGCCAGCAGGGGACAGGGACCTAACACTGAAGCTTTCTTT
abundance: NA; d_gene: NA; len: 13; j_gene: TRBJ1-3; v_gene: TRBV30; CDR3aa: CAWSPSSGNTIYF; CDR3nt: TGTGCCTGGAGTCCCAGCTCTGGAAACACCATATATTTT
abundance: NA; d_gene: TRBD1; len: 18; j_gene: TRBJ2-2; v_gene: TRBV27; CDR3aa: CASSFSSPGTGRAGELFF; CDR3nt: TGTGCCAGCAGTTTCTCCTCCCCCGGGACAGGGAGGGCGGGGGAGCTGTTTTTT
abundance: NA; d_gene: TRBD1; len: 16; j_gene: TRBJ1-2; v_gene: TRBV6-6; CDR3aa: CASSYSADRGTYGYTF; CDR3nt: TGTGCCAGCAGTTACTCCGCGGACAGGGGGACGTATGGCTACACCTTC
abundance: NA; d_gene: NA; len: 14; j_gene: TRBJ2-3; v_gene: TRBV4-2; CDR3aa: CASSRGINTDTQYF; CDR3nt: TGTGCCAGCAGCCGGGGCATTAACACAGATACGCAGTATTTT
abundance: NA; d_gene: TRBD2; len: 16; j_gene: TRBJ2-7; v_gene: TRBV19; CDR3aa: CASSVSGTSTSYEQYF; CDR3nt: TGTGCCAGTAGTGTTTCCGGGACTAGCACGTCGTACGAGCAGTACTTC
abundance: NA; d_gene: NA; len: 14; j_gene: TRBJ1-1; v_gene: TRBV18; CDR3aa: CASSPLGRNTEAFF; CDR3nt: TGTGCCAGCTCACCTCTGGGCAGGAACACTGAAGCTTTCTTT
abundance: NA; d_gene: TRBD1; len: 15; j_gene: TRBJ2-7; v_gene: TRBV5-4; CDR3aa: CASSSGTVSSYEQYF; CDR3nt: TGTGCCAGCAGCTCCGGGACAGTTAGCTCCTACGAGCAGTACTTC
abundance: NA; d_gene: NA; len: 12; j_gene: TRBJ1-2; v_gene: TRBV30; CDR3aa: CAWTGGVGGYTF; CDR3nt: TGTGCCTGGACCGGGGGAGTAGGCGGCTACACCTTC
abundance: NA; d_gene: TRBD2; len: 16; j_gene: TRBJ2-3; v_gene: TRBV12-5; CDR3aa: CASGLGLRGVADTQYF; CDR3nt: TGTGCTAGTGGACTGGGGTTGCGGGGGGTCGCAGATACGCAGTATTTT
abundance: NA; d_gene: NA; len: 15; j_gene: TRBJ2-2; v_gene: TRBV14; CDR3aa: CASSQGLLNTGELFF; CDR3nt: TGTGCCAGCAGCCAGGGACTCTTAAACACCGGGGAGCTGTTTTTT
abundance: NA; d_gene: NA; len: 14; j_gene: TRBJ2-2; v_gene: TRBV30; CDR3aa: CAWNFGREAGELFF; CDR3nt: TGTGCCTGGAACTTCGGCAGGGAAGCCGGGGAGCTGTTTTTT